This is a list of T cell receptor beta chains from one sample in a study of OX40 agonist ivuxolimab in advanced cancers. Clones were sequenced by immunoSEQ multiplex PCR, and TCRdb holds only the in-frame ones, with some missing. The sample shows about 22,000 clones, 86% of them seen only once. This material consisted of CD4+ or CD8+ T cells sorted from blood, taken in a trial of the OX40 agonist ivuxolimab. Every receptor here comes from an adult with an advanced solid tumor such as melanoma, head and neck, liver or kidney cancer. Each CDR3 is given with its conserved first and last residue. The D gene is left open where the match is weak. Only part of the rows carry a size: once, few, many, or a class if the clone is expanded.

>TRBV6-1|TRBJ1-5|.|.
CASSEGSGFPGEEPQHF
TGTGCCAGCAGTGAAGGTTCGGGGTTCCCAGGGGAGGAACCCCAGCATTTT
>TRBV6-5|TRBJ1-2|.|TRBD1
CASSYSARQGFTF
TGTGCCAGCAGTTACTCCGCTCGACAGGGATTTACCTTC
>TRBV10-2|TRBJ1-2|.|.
CASRNTDNYGYTF
TGCGCCAGCAGAAATACTGATAACTATGGCTACACCTTC
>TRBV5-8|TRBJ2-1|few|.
CASNSGTSSYNEQFF
TGTGCCAGCAACAGTGGCACGAGCTCCTACAATGAGCAGTTCTTC
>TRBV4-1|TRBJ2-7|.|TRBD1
CASSPSVTGSYEQYF
TGCGCCAGCAGCCCCTCCGTGACAGGGTCCTACGAGCAGTACTTC
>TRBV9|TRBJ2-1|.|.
CASSVGLGNSYNEQFF
TGTGCCAGCAGCGTGGGACTGGGGAACTCCTACAATGAGCAGTTCTTC
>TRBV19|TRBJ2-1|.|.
CASSIALRREILNEQFF
TGTGCCAGTAGTATAGCCCTACGACGGGAGATTCTCAATGAGCAGTTCTTC
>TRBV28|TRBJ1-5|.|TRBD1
CASSLDRGSTSGNQPQHF
TGTGCCAGCAGTTTAGACAGGGGTTCAACTTCTGGCAATCAGCCCCAGCATTTT
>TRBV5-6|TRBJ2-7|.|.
CASSSTSSYEQYF
TGTGCCAGCAGCTCCACAAGCTCCTACGAGCAGTACTTC
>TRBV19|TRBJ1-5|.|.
CASSSVREVIQPQHF
TGTGCCAGTAGTTCGGTTAGAGAAGTGATTCAGCCCCAGCATTTT
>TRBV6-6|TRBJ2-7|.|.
CASATRELAPYEQYF
TGTGCCAGCGCTACGAGGGAGTTGGCCCCCTACGAGCAGTACTTC
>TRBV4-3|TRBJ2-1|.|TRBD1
CASSQVEGAFYNEQFF
TGCGCCAGCAGCCAAGTTGAGGGGGCTTTCTACAATGAGCAGTTCTTC
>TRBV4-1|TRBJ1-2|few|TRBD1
CASSRERDRVNYGYTF
TGCGCCAGCAGCCGCGAGAGGGACAGGGTGAACTATGGCTACACCTTC
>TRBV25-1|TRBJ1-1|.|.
CASSGLLRRGHTEAFF
TGTGCCAGCAGTGGGTTACTAAGGAGGGGCCACACTGAAGCTTTCTTT
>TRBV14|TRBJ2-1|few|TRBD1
CASSQRSGGVEQFF
TGTGCCAGCAGCCAACGGTCAGGGGGCGTCGAGCAGTTCTTC
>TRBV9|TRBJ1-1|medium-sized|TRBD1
CASSVGTGTEAFF
TGTGCCAGCAGCGTCGGGACAGGGACTGAAGCTTTCTTT
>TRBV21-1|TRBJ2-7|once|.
CASSNPSLSGYSYEQYF
TGTGCCAGCAGCAACCCCTCCTTGTCGGGGTACTCCTACGAGCAGTACTTC
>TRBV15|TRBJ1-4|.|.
CATSRDRAGTNEKLFF
TGTGCCACCAGCAGAGATCGGGCAGGTACTAATGAAAAACTGTTTTTT
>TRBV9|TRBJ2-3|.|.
CASSVARFPDTQYF
TGTGCCAGCAGCGTAGCCCGATTCCCAGATACGCAGTATTTT
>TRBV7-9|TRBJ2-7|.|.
CASSQDSYEQYF
TGTGCCAGCAGCCAGGACAGTTACGAGCAGTACTTC
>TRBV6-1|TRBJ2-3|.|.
CASGGPITDTQYF
TGTGCCAGCGGCGGGCCGATCACAGATACGCAGTATTTT
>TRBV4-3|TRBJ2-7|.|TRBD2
CASSQAAGDSYEQYF
TGCGCCAGCAGCCAAGCTGCGGGGGATTCCTACGAGCAGTACTTC
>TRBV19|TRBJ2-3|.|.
CASSHSGSSTDTQYF
TGTGCCAGTAGCCATAGCGGTTCTAGCACAGATACGCAGTATTTT
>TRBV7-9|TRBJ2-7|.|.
CASSLVRALGEQYF
TGTGCCAGCAGCTTAGTAAGAGCGCTGGGGGAGCAGTACTTC
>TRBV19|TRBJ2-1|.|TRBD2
CASRSGRAYNEQFF
TGTGCCAGTAGAAGCGGGAGGGCCTACAATGAGCAGTTCTTC
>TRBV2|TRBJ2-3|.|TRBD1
CASSLTGTGETDTQYF
TGTGCCAGCAGCTTAACAGGGACAGGGGAAACAGATACGCAGTATTTT
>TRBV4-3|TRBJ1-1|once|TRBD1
CASSLRAGGTEAFF
TGCGCCAGCAGCCTTAGGGCAGGGGGCACTGAAGCTTTCTTT
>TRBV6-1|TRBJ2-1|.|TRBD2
CASSDALLLAGSSYNEQFF
TGTGCCAGCAGTGACGCCCTTCTGTTAGCGGGCAGCTCCTACAATGAGCAGTTCTTC
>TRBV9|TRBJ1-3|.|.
CASSGAGGGNTIYF
TGTGCCAGCAGCGGAGCAGGAGGCGGAAACACCATATATTTT
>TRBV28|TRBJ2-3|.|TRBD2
CASSTIYPLAGSSADTQYF
TGTGCCAGCAGTACAATTTACCCCCTAGCGGGGAGTAGTGCAGATACGCAGTATTTT
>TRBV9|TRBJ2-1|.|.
CASSAGLNNEQFF
TGTGCCAGCAGCGCGGGACTTAACAATGAGCAGTTCTTC
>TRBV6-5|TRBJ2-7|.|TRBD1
CASSTGDYEQYF
TGTGCCAGCAGTACAGGGGACTACGAGCAGTACTTC
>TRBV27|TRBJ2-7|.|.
CASRSSQTEQYF
TGTGCCAGCCGTTCCAGCCAGACCGAGCAGTACTTC
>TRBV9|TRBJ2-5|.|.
CASSVDLSPETQYF
TGTGCCAGCAGCGTAGACTTATCTCCTGAGACCCAGTACTTC
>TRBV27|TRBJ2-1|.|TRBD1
CASSFLTGADEQFF
TGTGCCAGCAGTTTTCTAACAGGGGCGGATGAGCAGTTCTTC
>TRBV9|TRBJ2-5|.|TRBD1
CASSPGTAQETQYF
TGTGCCAGCAGCCCAGGGACAGCTCAAGAGACCCAGTACTTC
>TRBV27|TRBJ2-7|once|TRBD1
CASSPLLGGEEQYF
TGTGCCAGCAGTCCCCTCTTAGGGGGCGAAGAGCAGTACTTC
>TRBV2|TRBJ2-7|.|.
CASRVAGGGPYEQYF
TGTGCCAGCAGGGTCGCAGGGGGGGGTCCCTACGAGCAGTACTTC
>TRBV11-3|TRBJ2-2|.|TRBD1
CASSLVPGGSSGELFF
TGTGCCAGCAGCTTAGTTCCAGGGGGTTCATCCGGGGAGCTGTTTTTT
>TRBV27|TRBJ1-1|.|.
CASSLTTSNTEAFF
TGTGCCAGCAGTCTCACGACCTCGAACACTGAAGCTTTCTTT
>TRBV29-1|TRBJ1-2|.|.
CSVEGRQGFGYTF
TGCAGCGTTGAGGGGCGGCAGGGGTTTGGCTACACCTTC